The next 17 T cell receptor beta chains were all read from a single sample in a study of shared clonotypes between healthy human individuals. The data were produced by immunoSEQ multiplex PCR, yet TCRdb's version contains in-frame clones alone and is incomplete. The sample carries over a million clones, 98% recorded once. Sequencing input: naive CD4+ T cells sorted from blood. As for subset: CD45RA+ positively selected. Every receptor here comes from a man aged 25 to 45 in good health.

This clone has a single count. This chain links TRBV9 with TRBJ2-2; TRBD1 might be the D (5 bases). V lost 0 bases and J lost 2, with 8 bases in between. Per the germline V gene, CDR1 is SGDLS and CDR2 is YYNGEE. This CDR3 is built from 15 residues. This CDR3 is CASSVGQSNTGELFF. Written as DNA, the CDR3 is TGTGCCAGCAGCGTAGGACAGTCCAACACCGGGGAGCTGTTTTTT. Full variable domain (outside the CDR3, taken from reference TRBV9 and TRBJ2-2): DSGVTQTPKHLITATGQRVTLRCSPRSGDLSVYWYQQSLDQGLQFLIQYYNGEERAKGNILERFSAQQFPDLHSELNLSSLELGDSALYFCASSVGQSNTGELFFGEGSRLTVL.

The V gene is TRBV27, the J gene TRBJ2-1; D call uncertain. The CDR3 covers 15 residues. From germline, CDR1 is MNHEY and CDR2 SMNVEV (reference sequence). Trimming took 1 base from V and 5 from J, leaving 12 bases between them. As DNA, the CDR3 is TGTGCCAGCAGTTTATTCCGGACGCATGACAATGAGCAGTTCTTC. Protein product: CASSLFRTHDNEQFF.

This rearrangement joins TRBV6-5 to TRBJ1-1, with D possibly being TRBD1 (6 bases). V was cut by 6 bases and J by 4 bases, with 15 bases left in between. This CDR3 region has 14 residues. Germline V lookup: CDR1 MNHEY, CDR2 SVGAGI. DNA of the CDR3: TGTGCCAGCAGCGTCTTGGGAGGGGGCACTGAAGCTTTCTTT. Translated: CASSVLGGGTEAFF.

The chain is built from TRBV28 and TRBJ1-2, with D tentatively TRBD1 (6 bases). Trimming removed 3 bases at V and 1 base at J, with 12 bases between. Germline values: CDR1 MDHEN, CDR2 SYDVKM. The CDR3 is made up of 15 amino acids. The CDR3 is CASSLTGAVNYGYTF. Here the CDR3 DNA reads TGTGCCAGCAGTTTGACAGGAGCCGTTAACTATGGCTACACCTTC.

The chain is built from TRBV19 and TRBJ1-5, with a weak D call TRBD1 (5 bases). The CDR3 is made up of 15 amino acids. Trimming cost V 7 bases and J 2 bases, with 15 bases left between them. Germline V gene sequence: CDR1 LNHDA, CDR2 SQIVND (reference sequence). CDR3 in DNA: TGTGCCAGTACTCCGGGGGGTGGCGGCAATCAGCCCCAGCATTTT. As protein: CASTPGGGGNQPQHF.

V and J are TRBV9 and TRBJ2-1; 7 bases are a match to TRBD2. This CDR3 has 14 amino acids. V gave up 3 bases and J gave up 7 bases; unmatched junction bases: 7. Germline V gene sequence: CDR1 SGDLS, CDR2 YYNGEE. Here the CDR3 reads CASSGGRAVNEQFF. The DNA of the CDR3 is TGTGCCAGCAGCGGAGGGAGGGCCGTGAATGAGCAGTTCTTC.

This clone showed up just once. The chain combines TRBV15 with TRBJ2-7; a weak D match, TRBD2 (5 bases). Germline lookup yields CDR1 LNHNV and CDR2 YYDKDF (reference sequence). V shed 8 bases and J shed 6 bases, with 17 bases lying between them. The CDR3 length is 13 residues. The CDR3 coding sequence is TGTGCCACCCGGACTCGAGGTGGCTCCGAGCAGTACTTC. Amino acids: CATRTRGGSEQYF.

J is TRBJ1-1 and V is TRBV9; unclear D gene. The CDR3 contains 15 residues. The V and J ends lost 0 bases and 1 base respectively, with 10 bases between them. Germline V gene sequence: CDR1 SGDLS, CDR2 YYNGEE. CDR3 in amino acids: CASSVAEAGNTEAFF. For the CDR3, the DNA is TGTGCCAGCAGCGTAGCGGAAGCAGGGAACACTGAAGCTTTCTTT.

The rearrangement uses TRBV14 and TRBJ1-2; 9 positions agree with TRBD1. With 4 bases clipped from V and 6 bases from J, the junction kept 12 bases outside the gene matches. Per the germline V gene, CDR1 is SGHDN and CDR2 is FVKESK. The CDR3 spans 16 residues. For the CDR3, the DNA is TGTGCCAGCAGCCCTCATACCACATGGACAGGGGATGGCTACACCTTC. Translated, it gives CASSPHTTWTGDGYTF. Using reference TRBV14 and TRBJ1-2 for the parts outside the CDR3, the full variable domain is EAGVTQFPSHSVIEKGQTVTLRCDPISGHDNLYWYRRVMGKEIKFLLHFVKESKQDESGMPNNRFLAERTGGTYSTLKVQPAELEDSGVYFCASSPHTTWTGDGYTFGSGTRLTVV.

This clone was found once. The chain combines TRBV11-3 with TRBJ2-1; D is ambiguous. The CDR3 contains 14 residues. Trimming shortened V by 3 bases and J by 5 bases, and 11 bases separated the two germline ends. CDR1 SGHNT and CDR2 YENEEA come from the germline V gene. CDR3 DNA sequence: TGTGCCAGCAGCTTGAACCGGGCGGACAATGAGCAGTTCTTC. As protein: CASSLNRADNEQFF.

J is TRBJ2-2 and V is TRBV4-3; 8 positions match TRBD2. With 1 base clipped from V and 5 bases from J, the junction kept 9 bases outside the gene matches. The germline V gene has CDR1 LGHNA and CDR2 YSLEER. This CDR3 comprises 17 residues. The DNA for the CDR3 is TGCGCCAGCAGCCAAGTCGCCAGCGGGGGATGGACCGGGGAGCTGTTTTTT. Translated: CASSQVASGGWTGELFF.

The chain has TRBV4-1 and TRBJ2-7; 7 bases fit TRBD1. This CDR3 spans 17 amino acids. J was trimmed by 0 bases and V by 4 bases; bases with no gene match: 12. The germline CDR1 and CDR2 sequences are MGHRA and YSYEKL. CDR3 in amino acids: CASSLGTARSSSYEQYF. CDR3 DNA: TGCGCCAGCAGCCTCGGGACAGCTCGTTCTAGCTCCTACGAGCAGTACTTC.

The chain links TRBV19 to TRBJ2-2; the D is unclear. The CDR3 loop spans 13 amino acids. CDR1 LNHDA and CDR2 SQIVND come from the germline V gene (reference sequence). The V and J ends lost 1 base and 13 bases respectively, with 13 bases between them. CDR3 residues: CASSIARALGLFF. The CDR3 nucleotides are TGTGCCAGTAGTATAGCACGGGCGCTCGGGCTGTTTTTT.

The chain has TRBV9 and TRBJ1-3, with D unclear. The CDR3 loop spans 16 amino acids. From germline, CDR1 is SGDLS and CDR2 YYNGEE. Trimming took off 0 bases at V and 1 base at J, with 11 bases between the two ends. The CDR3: CASSVEEGYSGNTIYF. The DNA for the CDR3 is TGTGCCAGCAGCGTAGAGGAAGGTTATTCTGGAAACACCATATATTTT.

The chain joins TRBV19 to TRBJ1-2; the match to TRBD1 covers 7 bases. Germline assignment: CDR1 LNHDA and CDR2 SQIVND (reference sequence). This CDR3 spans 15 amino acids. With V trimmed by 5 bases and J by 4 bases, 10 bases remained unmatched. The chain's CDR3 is CASSPDRARSYGYTF. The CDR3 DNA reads TGTGCCAGTAGTCCCGACAGGGCAAGGAGCTATGGCTACACCTTC.

CDR3 amino acids: CASSSTLLSYEQYF. CDR3 sequence (DNA): TGTGCCAGCAGCTCAACCCTCCTGTCCTACGAGCAGTACTTC. The chain couples TRBV9 to TRBJ2-7; D remains ambiguous. This CDR3 has 14 residues. Per germline, CDR1 SGDLS and CDR2 YYNGEE. V lost 4 bases to trimming and J lost 1 base, with 12 bases between them.

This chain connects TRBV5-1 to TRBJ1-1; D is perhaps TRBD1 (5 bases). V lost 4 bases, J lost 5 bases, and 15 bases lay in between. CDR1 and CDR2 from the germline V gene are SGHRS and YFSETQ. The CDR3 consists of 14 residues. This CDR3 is CASSGWGSRTEAFF. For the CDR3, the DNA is TGCGCCAGCAGCGGTTGGGGGTCTAGAACTGAAGCTTTCTTT. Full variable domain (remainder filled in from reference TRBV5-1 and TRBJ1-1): KAGVTQTPRYLIKTRGQQVTLSCSPISGHRSVSWYQQTPGQGLQFLFEYFSETQRNKGNFPGRFSGRQFSNSRSEMNVSTLELGDSALYLCASSGWGSRTEAFFGQGTRLTVV.